One sample yielded the 32 T cell receptor beta chains listed below, sequenced in a study of blood T cell repertoires in COVID-19. TCRdb's table, derived via immunoSEQ multiplex PCR, lists solely in-frame clones and lacks some. The repertoire has about 81,000 clones, around 92% of them found once; the top ten carry under 2.5%. The sample was peripheral blood. The source is a woman between 45 and 65 years old in a cohort sampled during active COVID-19.

The chain links TRBV6-5 to TRBJ2-7, with D possibly being TRBD1 (5 bases). CDR1 and CDR2 from the germline V gene are MNHEY and SVGAGI. This CDR3 has 14 residues. V was trimmed by 8 bases and J by 3 bases, leaving 17 bases between them. The chain's CDR3 is CASGVVGQGYEQYF. CDR3 sequence (DNA): TGTGCCAGCGGGGTCGTCGGTCAGGGCTACGAGCAGTACTTC.

This chain uses TRBV15 with TRBJ1-1; TRBD1 might be the D (5 bases). CDR3 size: 13 residues. V shed 9 bases and J shed 1 base, with 12 bases lying between them. Germline V gives CDR1 LNHNV, CDR2 YYDKDF (reference sequence). CDR3 protein: CATGLGWNTEAFF. The DNA of the CDR3 is TGTGCCACGGGGCTGGGCTGGAACACTGAAGCTTTCTTT.

This clone was detected once. The CDR3 DNA is TGTGCCAGCAGTGCGGTCACAGGGGTGGGAGGCTACACCTTC. Encoded protein: CASSAVTGVGGYTF. The chain has TRBV2 and TRBJ1-2; 7 bases map to TRBD1. Germline CDR1 and CDR2: SNHLY and FYNNEI. The junction had 10 bases not matched to a gene; V was cut back by 4 bases and J by 8 bases. CDR3 length equals 14 residues. The entire variable domain, with the rest obtained from reference TRBV2 and TRBJ1-2, is as follows: EPEVTQTPSHQVTQMGQEVILRCVPISNHLYFYWYRQILGQKVEFLVSFYNNEISEKSEIFDDQFSVERPDGSNFTLKIRSTKLEDSAMYFCASSAVTGVGGYTFGSGTRLTVV.

The CDR3 coding sequence is TGTGCCAGCTCCCTCGGGTCGGACTACGAGCAGTACTTC. This sequence encodes CASSLGSDYEQYF. The chain employs TRBV18 and TRBJ2-7; no reliable D call. The CDR3 contains 13 residues. Germline V lookup: CDR1 KGHSH, CDR2 LQKENI. V was shortened by 6 bases and J by 3 bases, with 12 bases between the two germline ends.

This clone was seen a single time. This chain connects TRBV2 to TRBJ2-7, with 13 positions matching TRBD2. Losses at the gene ends were 3 bases for V and 6 bases for J; bases not matched to a gene: 5. The length of the CDR3 is 15 residues. Germline CDR1 is SNHLY and CDR2 is FYNNEI. In DNA, the CDR3 is TGTGCCAGCAGTGAGACTAGCGGGAGGAACAGCGAGCAGTACTTC. Protein product: CASSETSGRNSEQYF.

V and J are TRBV6-5 and TRBJ2-1; TRBD2 agrees at 9 bases. Losses at the gene ends were 7 bases for V and 7 bases for J; bases not matched to a gene: 5. This CDR3 comprises 13 residues. CDR1 is MNHEY and CDR2 is SVGAGI in the germline V gene. The CDR3 protein is CASTGGGVNEQFF. In DNA form, the CDR3 reads TGTGCCAGCACGGGCGGGGGGGTGAATGAGCAGTTCTTC.

The chain combines TRBV14 with TRBJ1-1; the match to TRBD1 covers 12 bases. Trimming cost V 3 bases and J 5 bases; bases outside gene matches: 7. The CDR3 totals 16 residues. Germline loops: CDR1 SGHDN, CDR2 FVKESK. CDR3 sequence: CASSQTGQGARTEAFF. The CDR3 nucleotides are TGTGCCAGCAGCCAGACGGGACAGGGGGCTCGGACTGAAGCTTTCTTT.

The V and J genes are TRBV9 and TRBJ2-1, with 10 bases lining up with TRBD1. This CDR3 is built from 17 residues. The V gene end was trimmed by 3 bases and the J gene end by 8 bases; junction bases not matched to a gene: 14. Germline CDR1 SGDLS, CDR2 YYNGEE. CDR3 sequence reads: CASSGPGTGVFVDEQFF. The DNA for the CDR3 is TGTGCCAGCAGCGGCCCCGGGACAGGGGTCTTCGTCGATGAGCAGTTCTTC.

The chain uses TRBV6-2 or TRBV6-3 and TRBJ2-5; no clear D. Looked up from germline, CDR1 is MNHEY and CDR2 is SVGEGT. The CDR3 has 13 residues. V dropped 3 bases and J dropped 4 bases, with 9 bases sitting between them. The CDR3 DNA reads TGTGCCAGCAGTTATACCGCGAGAGAGACCCAGTACTTC. The encoded protein is CASSYTARETQYF.

V and J are TRBV3-1 (or the pseudogene TRBV3-2) and TRBJ2-7; 7 bases fit TRBD2. CDR1 is LGHDT and CDR2 is YNNKEL in the germline V gene (reference sequence). V was clipped by 1 base and J by 11 bases; unmatched bases: 11. CDR3 length: 14 residues. CDR3 sequence (DNA): TGTGCCAGCAGCCAAGTGGGTGGAGCGGGGCGTAAGTACTTC. Protein product: CASSQVGGAGRKYF.

This clone was seen a single time. The CDR3 region is CASSLSGDQPQHF. The DNA for the CDR3 is TGTGCCAGCAGTTTGTCAGGGGATCAGCCCCAGCATTTT. The rearrangement uses TRBV12-3 or TRBV12-4 and TRBJ1-5, with a tentative D call TRBD1 (6 bases). The germline V and J ends were trimmed by 3 bases and 5 bases, with 8 bases remaining between them. The CDR3 spans 13 residues.

The chain carries TRBV10-3 and TRBJ2-3, with 11 nucleotides matching TRBD2. This CDR3 has 14 amino acids. The germline gives CDR1 ENHRY, CDR2 SYGVKD. V gave up 4 bases and J gave up 6 bases; unmatched junction bases: 3. CDR3 bases: TGTGCCATCAGTGGTCCTAGCGGGGGGGATACGCAGTATTTT. Amino acids: CAISGPSGGDTQYF.

This sequence joins TRBV7-3 and TRBJ1-1; D is perhaps TRBD1 (5 bases). V was trimmed by 1 base and J by 9 bases, leaving 9 bases between them. Germline V gene data show CDR1 as SGHTA and CDR2 as FQGTGA. This CDR3 spans 12 amino acids. The CDR3 bases are TGTGCCAGCAGCTTAAATTCAGGGAAAGCTTTCTTT. It codes for CASSLNSGKAFF.

The CDR3 bases are TGCAGCGTTGACGGACAGGGCTCCTACGAGCAGTACTTC. It specifies CSVDGQGSYEQYF. This chain joins TRBV29-1 and TRBJ2-7, with TRBD1 matching over 8 bases. This CDR3 spans 13 amino acids. Looked up from germline, CDR1 is SQVTM and CDR2 is ANQGSEA. V was clipped by 3 bases and J by 0 bases; unmatched bases: 1.

The chain couples TRBV5-1 to TRBJ2-2; possible D gene TRBD1, 6 bases. Trimming removed 0 bases from V and 6 bases from J, with 9 bases in between. Looked up from germline, CDR1 is SGHRS and CDR2 is YFSETQ. The CDR3 has 14 amino acids. The CDR3 loop reads CASSLGQEAGELFF. The CDR3 DNA reads as TGCGCCAGCAGCTTGGGACAGGAGGCCGGGGAGCTGTTTTTT.

The chain combines TRBV18 with TRBJ2-7; no clear D gene. Germline lookup yields CDR1 KGHSH and CDR2 LQKENI. Trimming removed 6 bases at V and 0 bases at J, with 9 bases between. This CDR3 contains 13 residues. The CDR3 loop is CASSSASSYEQYF. CDR3 bases: TGTGCCAGCTCGTCTGCTAGCTCCTACGAGCAGTACTTC.

The V gene is TRBV12-5, the J gene TRBJ2-1; tentatively, D is TRBD2 (6 bases). Germline CDR1 reads LGHNT; CDR2 reads FRNRAP. The germline V and J ends were trimmed by 5 bases and 0 bases, with 11 bases remaining between them. The CDR3 covers 15 residues. CDR3 nucleotides: TGTGCTAGTGGTCCGGACTACCTCTCCTACAATGAGCAGTTCTTC. The encoded protein is CASGPDYLSYNEQFF.

The V call is TRBV18, the J call TRBJ1-2, with 11 bases that match TRBD1. V shed 4 bases and J 4 bases; nucleotides not matched to a gene: 5. The CDR3 length is 15 residues. Germline V gene data show CDR1 as KGHSH and CDR2 as LQKENI. CDR3 region: CASSLGQGAVYGYTF. The CDR3 coding sequence is TGTGCCAGCTCACTTGGACAGGGGGCCGTCTATGGCTACACCTTC. Full variable domain (rest looked up from reference TRBV18 and TRBJ1-2): NAGVMQNPRHLVRRRGQEARLRCSPMKGHSHVYWYRQLPEEGLKFMVYLQKENIIDESGMPKERFSAEFPKEGPSILRIQQVVRGDSAAYFCASSLGQGAVYGYTFGSGTRLTVV.

As regards this clone: This specimen includes other DNA sequences encoding the same CDR3. The chain combines TRBV6-5 with TRBJ2-1; 12 nucleotides agree with TRBD1. The V gene's germline CDR1 is MNHEY and CDR2 SVGAGI. The trim removed 6 bases at V and 10 bases at J, leaving 4 bases unmatched. This CDR3 is 13 amino acids long. The CDR3 DNA is TGTGCCAGCAGCCGGGACAGGGGGCACGAGCAGTTCTTC. Translating gives CASSRDRGHEQFF.

The rearrangement uses TRBV5-5 and TRBJ2-1, with 10 bases fitting TRBD1. This CDR3 has 15 amino acids. From germline, CDR1 is SGHKS and CDR2 YYEKEE (reference sequence). The ends lost 4 bases at V and 4 bases at J; junction bases unmatched: 5. DNA for the CDR3: TGTGCCAGCAGCGGGGGACAGGGGAATTACAATGAGCAGTTCTTC. This gives the protein CASSGGQGNYNEQFF.

The CDR3 DNA reads TGTGCCAGCAGCGTACTAGCGGGGGGGATCACAGATACGCAGTATTTT. Translated, it gives CASSVLAGGITDTQYF. The J gene is TRBJ2-3, the V gene TRBV9; TRBD2 matches at 12 bases. V shed 1 base, J shed 2 bases, and the junction held 2 bases outside the gene matches. CDR3 size: 16 residues. CDR1 and CDR2 from the germline V gene are SGDLS and YYNGEE. Variable domain in full (rest from reference TRBV9 and TRBJ2-3): DSGVTQTPKHLITATGQRVTLRCSPRSGDLSVYWYQQSLDQGLQFLIQYYNGEERAKGNILERFSAQQFPDLHSELNLSSLELGDSALYFCASSVLAGGITDTQYFGPGTRLTVL.

The CDR3: CASSLTWGRVQETQYF. In DNA form, the CDR3 reads TGTGCCAGCAGCCTCACTTGGGGGAGGGTCCAAGAGACCCAGTACTTC. The chain uses TRBV5-4 and TRBJ2-5; 7 bases fit TRBD2. V trimming: 4 bases; J trimming: 1 base; junction bases outside the gene matches: 10. The CDR3 has 16 residues. Germline CDR1 and CDR2: SGHNT and YYREEE (reference sequence).

The rearrangement joins TRBV19 to TRBJ2-7; D is ambiguous. V was shortened by 4 bases and J by 0 bases, with 7 bases between the two germline ends. Germline V gene sequence: CDR1 LNHDA, CDR2 SQIVND (reference sequence). The CDR3 loop spans 13 amino acids. The CDR3 DNA reads as TGTGCCAGTAGTAACCCCAGCTCCTACGAGCAGTACTTC. Its translation is CASSNPSSYEQYF.

The chain is built from TRBV5-1 and TRBJ1-1, with TRBD1 as a possible D gene (5 bases). CDR3 length: 13 amino acids. The V gene's germline CDR1 is SGHRS and CDR2 YFSETQ. V was trimmed by 2 bases and J by 11 bases, leaving 16 bases between them. In DNA, the CDR3 is TGCGCCAGCAGCTTAGACAGAACCCAACGGGCTTTCTTT. It codes for CASSLDRTQRAFF.

This chain uses TRBV3-1 (or the pseudogene TRBV3-2) with TRBJ1-2; TRBD1 matches at 9 bases. The ends lost 4 bases at V and 7 bases at J; junction bases unmatched: 13. Germline assignment: CDR1 LGHDT and CDR2 YNNKEL (reference sequence). This CDR3 has 16 amino acids. As DNA, the CDR3 is TGTGCCAGCAGCCTCCGGGACAGGGTCGAGTTAACTGGCTACACCTTC. Its translation is CASSLRDRVELTGYTF.

The rearrangement joins TRBV2 to TRBJ1-1, with 8 bases that match TRBD1. V lost 6 bases and J lost 10; bases outside the gene matches: 13. The CDR3 is made up of 14 amino acids. Germline V CDR1 and CDR2: SNHLY, FYNNEI. The CDR3, as DNA: TGTGCCAGCAGAGCCGGACAGGGCAGATCATCAGCTTTCTTT. Amino acids: CASRAGQGRSSAFF.

The chain is built from TRBV25-1 and TRBJ1-1; TRBD1 might be the D (6 bases). CDR1 and CDR2 (germline): MGHDK, SYGVNS. The CDR3 covers 14 residues. Between the trimmed V and J ends, which lost 1 base and 8 bases, there was a span of 14 bases. The CDR3 reads CASSEFWADREAFF. The CDR3 DNA sequence: TGTGCCAGCAGTGAATTTTGGGCTGACAGGGAAGCTTTCTTT.

V and J are TRBV27 and TRBJ2-2; 7 bases map to TRBD2. V was pared by 3 bases and J by 3 bases, with 7 bases of the junction left unmatched. The CDR3 extends over 16 amino acids. Germline lookup yields CDR1 MNHEY and CDR2 SMNVEV (reference sequence). The CDR3 DNA reads as TGTGCCAGCAGTTTGGAGAGCGGGACTCACACCGGGGAGCTGTTTTTT. This codes for CASSLESGTHTGELFF.

V gene TRBV7-9 combines with J gene TRBJ1-2; D not resolved. V gave up 7 bases and J gave up 3 bases, with 12 bases separating them. Germline lookup yields CDR1 SEHNR and CDR2 FQNEAQ (reference sequence). The CDR3 has 13 residues. CDR3 in DNA: TGTGCCAGCACGGGCACGTCTGACTATGGCTACACCTTC. This codes for CASTGTSDYGYTF.

This chain connects TRBV27 to TRBJ1-4; D not certain. V lost 6 bases, J lost 8 bases, and 16 bases lay in between. Germline V CDR1 and CDR2: MNHEY, SMNVEV (reference sequence). There are 14 residues in the CDR3. In DNA form, the CDR3 reads TGTGCCAGCAGAGAAGGGAGCCGGAGCGAAAAACTGTTTTTT. Encoded protein: CASREGSRSEKLFF. The full variable domain, its missing parts supplied by reference TRBV27 and TRBJ1-4, is EAQVTQNPRYLITVTGKKLTVTCSQNMNHEYMSWYRQDPGLGLRQIYYSMNVEVTDKGDVPEGYKVSRKEKRNFPLILESPSPNQTSLYFCASREGSRSEKLFFGSGTQLSVL.

The chain combines TRBV28 with TRBJ1-2, with D unresolved. This CDR3 contains 13 residues. The germline CDR1 and CDR2 sequences are MDHEN and SYDVKM. With 3 bases removed from V and 8 bases from J, the gap between germline ends came to 13 bases. The CDR3 here is CASSFTNGRGYTF. The CDR3 coding sequence is TGTGCCAGCAGTTTCACTAACGGCCGGGGCTACACCTTC.

The chain couples TRBV12-1 to TRBJ2-5; the table gives TRBD2 as D, unverified against the DNA. TRBV12-1 counts as a pseudogene. The CDR3 loop spans 15 amino acids. DNA for the CDR3: TGTGCCAGCAGCACCCTCCCGAGGGAGGGGGAGACCCAGTACTTC. This gives the protein CASSTLPREGETQYF.